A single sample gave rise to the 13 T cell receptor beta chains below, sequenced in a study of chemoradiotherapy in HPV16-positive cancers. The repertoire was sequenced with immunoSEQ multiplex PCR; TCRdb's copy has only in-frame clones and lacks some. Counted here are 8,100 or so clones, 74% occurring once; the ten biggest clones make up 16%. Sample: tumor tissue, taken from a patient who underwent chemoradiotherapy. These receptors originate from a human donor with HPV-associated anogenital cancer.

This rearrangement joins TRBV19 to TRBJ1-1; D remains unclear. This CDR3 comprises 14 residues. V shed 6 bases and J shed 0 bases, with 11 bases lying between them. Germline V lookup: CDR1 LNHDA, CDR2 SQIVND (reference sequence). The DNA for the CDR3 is TGTGCCAGTAGCCAGAGTTACCTGAACACTGAAGCTTTCTTT. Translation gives CASSQSYLNTEAFF.

Here the CDR3 reads CASSEFRGGGTEAFF. The CDR3 DNA sequence: TGCGCCAGCAGTGAGTTTCGGGGAGGAGGCACTGAAGCTTTCTTT. This rearrangement joins TRBV10-1 to TRBJ1-1; D call uncertain. CDR3 length: 15 residues. V lost 1 base, J lost 4 bases, and 13 bases lay in between. Germline CDR1 WNHNN, CDR2 SYGVQD (reference sequence).

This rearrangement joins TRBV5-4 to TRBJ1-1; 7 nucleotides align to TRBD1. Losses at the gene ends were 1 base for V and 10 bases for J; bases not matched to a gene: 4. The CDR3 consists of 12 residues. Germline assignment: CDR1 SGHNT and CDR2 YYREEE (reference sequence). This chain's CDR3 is CASSLWGDRAFF. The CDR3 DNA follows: TGTGCCAGCAGCTTGTGGGGGGACAGAGCTTTCTTT.

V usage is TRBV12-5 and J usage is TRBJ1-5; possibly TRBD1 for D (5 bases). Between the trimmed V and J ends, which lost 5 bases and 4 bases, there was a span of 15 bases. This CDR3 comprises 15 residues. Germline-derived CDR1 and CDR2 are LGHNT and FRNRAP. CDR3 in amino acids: CASGRRRGGNQPQHF. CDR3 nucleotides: TGTGCTAGTGGTCGGCGCCGGGGGGGAAATCAGCCCCAGCATTTT.

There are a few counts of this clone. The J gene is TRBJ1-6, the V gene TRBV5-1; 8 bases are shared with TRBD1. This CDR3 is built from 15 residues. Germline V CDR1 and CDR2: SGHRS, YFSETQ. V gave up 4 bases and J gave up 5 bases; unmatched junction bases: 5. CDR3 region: CASSTQGAHNSPLHF. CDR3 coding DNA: TGCGCCAGCAGCACGCAGGGGGCCCATAATTCACCCCTCCACTTT.

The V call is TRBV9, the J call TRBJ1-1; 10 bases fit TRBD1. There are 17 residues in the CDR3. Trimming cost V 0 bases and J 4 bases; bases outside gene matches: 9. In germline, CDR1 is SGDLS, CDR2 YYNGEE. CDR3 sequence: CASSVGGGQGVGTEAFF. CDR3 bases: TGTGCCAGCAGCGTAGGAGGCGGACAGGGGGTTGGCACTGAAGCTTTCTTT.

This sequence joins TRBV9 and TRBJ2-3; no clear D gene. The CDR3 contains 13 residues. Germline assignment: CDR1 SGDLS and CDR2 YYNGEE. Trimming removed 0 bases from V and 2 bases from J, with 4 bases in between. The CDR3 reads CASSVGVTDTQYF. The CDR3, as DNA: TGTGCCAGCAGCGTAGGGGTCACAGATACGCAGTATTTT.

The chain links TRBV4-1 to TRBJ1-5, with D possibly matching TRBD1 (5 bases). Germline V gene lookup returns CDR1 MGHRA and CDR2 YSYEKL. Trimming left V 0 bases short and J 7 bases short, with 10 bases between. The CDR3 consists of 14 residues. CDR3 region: CASSQDRDPQPQHF. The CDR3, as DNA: TGCGCCAGCAGCCAAGACAGGGATCCCCAGCCCCAGCATTTT.

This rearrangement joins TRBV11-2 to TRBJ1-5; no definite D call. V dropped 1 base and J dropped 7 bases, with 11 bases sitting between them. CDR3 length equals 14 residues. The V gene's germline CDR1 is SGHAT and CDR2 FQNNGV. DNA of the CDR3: TGTGCCAGCAGCTTAGTAGAGGGTAGGCAGCCCCAGCATTTT. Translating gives CASSLVEGRQPQHF. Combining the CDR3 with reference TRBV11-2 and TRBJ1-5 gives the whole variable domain EAGVAQSPRYKIIEKRQSVAFWCNPISGHATLYWYQQILGQGPKLLIQFQNNGVVDDSQLPKDRFSAERLKGVDSTLKIQPAKLEDSAVYLCASSLVEGRQPQHFGDGTRLSIL.

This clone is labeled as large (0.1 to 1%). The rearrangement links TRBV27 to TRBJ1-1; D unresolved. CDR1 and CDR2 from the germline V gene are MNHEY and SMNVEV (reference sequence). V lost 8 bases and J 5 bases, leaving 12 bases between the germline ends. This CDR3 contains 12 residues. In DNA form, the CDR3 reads TGTGCCAGCTATAAACGGGGAACTGAAGCTTTCTTT. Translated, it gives CASYKRGTEAFF.

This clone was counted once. The DNA for the CDR3 is TGCGCCAGCAGCCACCCCCCGCGTAGCGGCTATGGCTACACCTTC. Its translation: CASSHPPRSGYGYTF. The chain combines TRBV4-1 with TRBJ1-2; unclear D gene. V gave up 3 bases and J gave up 4 bases, with 15 bases separating them. The CDR3 loop spans 15 amino acids. Germline CDR1 and CDR2: MGHRA and YSYEKL.

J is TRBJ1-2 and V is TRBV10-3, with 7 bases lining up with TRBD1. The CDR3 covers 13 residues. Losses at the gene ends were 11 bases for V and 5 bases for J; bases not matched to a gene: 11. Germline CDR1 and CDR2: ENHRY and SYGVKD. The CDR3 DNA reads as TGTGCCGCCCTCCGGGACAGTGTTTATGGCTACACCTTC. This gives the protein CAALRDSVYGYTF.

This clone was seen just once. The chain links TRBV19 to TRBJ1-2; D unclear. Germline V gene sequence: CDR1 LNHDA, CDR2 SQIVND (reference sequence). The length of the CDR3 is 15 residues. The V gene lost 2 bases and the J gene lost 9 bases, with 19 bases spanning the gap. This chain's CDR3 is CASSIRGRDVISYTF. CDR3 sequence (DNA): TGTGCCAGTAGTATAAGAGGCAGAGACGTGATTAGCTACACCTTC.